This T cell receptor beta chain is drawn from a study of blood T cell repertoires in COVID-19. This CDR3 has 14 residues. The V end lost 2 bases, the J end lost 5 bases, and 10 bases lay between the germline ends. Germline CDR1 and CDR2: PRHDT and FYEKMQ (reference sequence). Repertoires were generated with immunoSEQ multiplex PCR, while TCRdb's copy carries only in-frame clones and drops some. This table holds about 250,000 clones, about 91% found once. This clonotype originated in a man of 80 years or more with acute or convalescent COVID-19. The specimen sequenced was peripheral blood. The rearrangement joins TRBV13 to TRBJ2-1; maybe TRBD2 (5 bases). CDR3 nucleotides: TGTGCCAGCAGCTTAAGGGAGTCTGACAATGAGCAGTTCTTC. Translating gives CASSLRESDNEQFF.